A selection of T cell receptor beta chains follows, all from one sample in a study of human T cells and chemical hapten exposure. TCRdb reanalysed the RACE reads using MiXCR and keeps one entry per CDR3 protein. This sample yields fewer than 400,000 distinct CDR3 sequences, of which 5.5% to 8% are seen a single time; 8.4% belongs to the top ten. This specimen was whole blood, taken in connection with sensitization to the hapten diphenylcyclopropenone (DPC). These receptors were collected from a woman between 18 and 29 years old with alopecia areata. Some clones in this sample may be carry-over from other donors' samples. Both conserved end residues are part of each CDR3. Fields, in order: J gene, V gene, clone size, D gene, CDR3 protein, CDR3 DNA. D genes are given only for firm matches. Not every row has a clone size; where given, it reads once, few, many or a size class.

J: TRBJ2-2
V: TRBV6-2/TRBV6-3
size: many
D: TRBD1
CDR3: CASSPDRDGPGELFF
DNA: TGTGCCAGCAGTCCGGACAGGGACGGGCCCGGGGAGCTGTTTTTT

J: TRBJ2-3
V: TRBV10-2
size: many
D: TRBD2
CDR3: CASRMTSGGAGRDNTQYF
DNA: TGCGCCAGCAGAATGACTAGCGGGGGGGCCGGTCGAGATAATACGCAGTATTTT

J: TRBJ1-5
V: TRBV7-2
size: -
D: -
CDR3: CASSQRGDQPQHF
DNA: TGTGCCAGCAGCCAGCGAGGTGATCAGCCCCAGCATTTT

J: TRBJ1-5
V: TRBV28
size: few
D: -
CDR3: CASSVEQGRRNQPQHF
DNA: TGTGCCAGCAGTGTAGAACAGGGTCGGCGCAATCAGCCCCAGCATTTT

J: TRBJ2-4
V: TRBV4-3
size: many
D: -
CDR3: CASSQEGRANIQYF
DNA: TGCGCCAGCAGCCAAGAGGGCAGAGCTAACATTCAGTACTTC

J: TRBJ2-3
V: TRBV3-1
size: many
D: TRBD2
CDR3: CASSQELGTGLAGTDTQYF
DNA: TGTGCCAGCAGCCAAGAACTGGGAACAGGACTAGCGGGGACAGATACGCAGTATTTT

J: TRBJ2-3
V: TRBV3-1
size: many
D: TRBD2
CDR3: CASSQESLAATDTQYF
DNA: TGTGCCAGCAGCCAAGAGAGTCTAGCGGCAACAGATACGCAGTATTTT

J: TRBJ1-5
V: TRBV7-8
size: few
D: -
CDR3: CASSLAEGILNQPQHF
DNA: TGTGCCAGCAGCTTAGCCGAAGGGATCCTCAATCAGCCCCAGCATTTT

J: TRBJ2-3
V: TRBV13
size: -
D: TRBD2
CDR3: CASSLRGGLGTDTQYF
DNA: TGTGCCAGCAGCTTACGGGGGGGTCTCGGTACAGATACGCAGTATTTT

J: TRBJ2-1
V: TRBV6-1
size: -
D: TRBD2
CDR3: CASRIQPGLAGNEQFF
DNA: TGTGCCAGCAGGATCCAACCGGGACTAGCGGGGAATGAGCAGTTCTTC

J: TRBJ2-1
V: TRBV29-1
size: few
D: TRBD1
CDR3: CSGSRTGVTEQFF
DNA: TGCAGCGGTAGCCGGACAGGGGTTACTGAGCAGTTCTTC

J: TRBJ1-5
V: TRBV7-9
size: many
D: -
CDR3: CASSSTVGYLQPQHF
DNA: TGTGCCAGCAGCTCGACAGTGGGGTATCTTCAGCCCCAGCATTTT

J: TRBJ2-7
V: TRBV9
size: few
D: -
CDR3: CASSLHGGREQYF
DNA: TGTGCCAGCAGCCTCCATGGGGGGCGCGAGCAGTACTTC

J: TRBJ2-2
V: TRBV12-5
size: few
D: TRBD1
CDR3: CASGLAGQGYTGELFF
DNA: TGTGCTAGTGGTTTGGCGGGACAGGGGTACACCGGGGAGCTGTTTTTT

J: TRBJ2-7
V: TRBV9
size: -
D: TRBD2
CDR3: CASSPERGPPYEQYF
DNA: TGTGCCAGCAGCCCCGAGCGGGGCCCCCCCTACGAGCAGTACTTC

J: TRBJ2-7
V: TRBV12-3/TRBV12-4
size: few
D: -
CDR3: CASSFEGTLGQYF
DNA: TGTGCCAGCAGTTTTGAGGGTACTTTAGGGCAGTACTTC

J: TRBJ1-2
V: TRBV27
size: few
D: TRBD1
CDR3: CASSLGTGKYGYTF
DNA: TGTGCCAGCAGTTTGGGGACAGGGAAGTATGGCTACACCTTC

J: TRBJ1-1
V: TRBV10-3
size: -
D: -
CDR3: CAISSTREGTEAFF
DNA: TGTGCCATCAGTAGTACCAGGGAGGGCACTGAAGCTTTCTTT

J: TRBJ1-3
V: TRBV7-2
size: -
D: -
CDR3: CASSSLLGTIYF
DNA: TGTGCCAGCAGCTCATTACTGGGCACCATATATTTT

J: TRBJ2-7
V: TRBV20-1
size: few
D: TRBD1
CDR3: CSAGKGQFYEQYF
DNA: TGCAGTGCTGGGAAGGGACAGTTCTACGAGCAGTACTTC

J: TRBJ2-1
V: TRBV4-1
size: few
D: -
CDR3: CASSQEGYNEQFF
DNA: TGCGCCAGCAGCCAAGAGGGGTACAATGAGCAGTTCTTC

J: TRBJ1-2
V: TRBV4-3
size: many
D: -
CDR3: CASSQELGQAFGGYTF
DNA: TGCGCCAGCAGCCAAGAATTGGGTCAGGCATTCGGTGGCTACACCTTC

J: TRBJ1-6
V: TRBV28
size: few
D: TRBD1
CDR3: CASSPSGTVNSPLHF
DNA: TGTGCCAGCAGTCCGTCCGGGACAGTAAATTCACCCCTCCACTTT

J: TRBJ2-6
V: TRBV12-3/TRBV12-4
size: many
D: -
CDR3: CASSLIARVSSGANVLTF
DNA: TGTGCCAGCAGCCTCATTGCACGGGTTTCCTCTGGGGCCAACGTCCTGACTTTC

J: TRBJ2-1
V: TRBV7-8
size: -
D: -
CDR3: CASTLRGHNEQFF
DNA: TGTGCCAGCACCCTTCGGGGGCACAATGAGCAGTTCTTC

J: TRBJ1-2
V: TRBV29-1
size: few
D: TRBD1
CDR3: CSVGMGQTTNYGYTF
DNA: TGCAGCGTGGGAATGGGACAGACGACAAACTATGGCTACACCTTC